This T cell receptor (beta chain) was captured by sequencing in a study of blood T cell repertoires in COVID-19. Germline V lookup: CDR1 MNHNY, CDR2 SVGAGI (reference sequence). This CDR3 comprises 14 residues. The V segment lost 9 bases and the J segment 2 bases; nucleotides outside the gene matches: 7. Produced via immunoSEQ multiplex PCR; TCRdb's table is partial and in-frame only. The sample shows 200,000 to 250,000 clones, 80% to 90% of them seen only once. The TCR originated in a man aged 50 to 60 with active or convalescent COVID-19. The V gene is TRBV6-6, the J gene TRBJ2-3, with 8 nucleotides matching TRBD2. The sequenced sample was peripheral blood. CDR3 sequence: CASGVAGTTDTQYF. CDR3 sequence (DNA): TGTGCCAGTGGAGTAGCGGGAACCACAGATACGCAGTATTTT.